The entry below describes one T cell receptor (beta chain). The antigen is unknown. These data are taken from a study of shared clonotypes between healthy human individuals. Study-wide background: CD4 naive and CD4 memory each took three plates per donor, while CD8 naive took two and CD8 memory one.

The CDR3 extends over 15 amino acids. The V end was cut by 0 bases, the J end by 7 bases, with 13 bases between. Per the germline V gene, CDR1 is MNHNS and CDR2 is SASEGT. It was CD45RO-negative cells, positively selected for CCR7, that made up naive CD8 cells, with terminally differentiated effector memory CD45RA+ cells excluded. Only in-frame clones appear in the TCRdb table, and some are missing; sequencing was by immunoSEQ multiplex PCR. Of 1.5 million to 2.5 million clones in the sample, roughly 95% were seen once. The study's findings and limits: For naive CD4 cells, roughly 5% of clonotypes were shared across a handful of donors. With few donors, the genetic and exposure-history diversity represented was limited. Estimated richness values were generally larger in naive subsets than in memory subsets.

The specimen sequenced was naive CD8+ T cells sorted from blood. The chain employs TRBV6-1 and TRBJ2-1; D perhaps matches TRBD2 (5 bases). This receptor was identified in a man in his late teens or twenties in good health. CDR3 loop: CASSEAPPGWNEQFF. CDR3 DNA sequence: TGTGCCAGCAGTGAAGCTCCCCCGGGATGGAATGAGCAGTTCTTC.